Following are 7 T cell receptor beta chains from one sample sequenced in a study of cytomegalovirus exposure and HLA in healthy donors. Both 60 Vbeta primers and 13 Jbeta primers went into the PCR. TCRdb's table, derived via immunoSEQ multiplex PCR, lists solely in-frame clones and lacks some. The table has some 90,000 clones, under 80% seen once. The specimen was PBMCs. These receptors all stem from a boy aged 5-17 years in good health and CMV-seronegative.

The gene calls are TRBV30 and TRBJ2-6; the match to TRBD1 covers 10 bases. The junction had 11 bases not matched to a gene; V was cut back by 8 bases and J by 4 bases. The CDR3 spans 16 residues. CDR1 GTSNPN and CDR2 SVGIG come from the germline V gene (reference sequence). The CDR3 region is CAGNRDRGRGANVLTF. The CDR3 bases are TGTGCCGGGAACCGGGACAGGGGAAGGGGGGCCAACGTCCTGACTTTC.

This chain joins TRBV5-5 and TRBJ2-7, with 9 bases lining up with TRBD1. This CDR3 spans 17 amino acids. The trim removed 1 base at V and 0 bases at J, leaving 8 bases unmatched. The germline CDR1 and CDR2 sequences are SGHKS and YYEKEE (reference sequence). CDR3 sequence reads: CASSLYFDRGSSYEQYF. The CDR3 bases are TGTGCCAGCAGCTTGTACTTTGACAGGGGGAGCTCCTACGAGCAGTACTTC. Full variable domain (missing parts from reference TRBV5-5 and TRBJ2-7): DAGVTQSPTHLIKTRGQQVTLRCSPISGHKSVSWYQQVLGQGPQFIFQYYEKEERGRGNFPDRFSARQFPNYSSELNVNALLLGDSALYLCASSLYFDRGSSYEQYFGPGTRLTVT.

The chain couples TRBV7-6 to TRBJ2-3; D is ambiguous. From germline, CDR1 is SGHVS and CDR2 FNYEAQ. The CDR3 is 15 residues long. Trimming stripped 2 bases from V and 4 bases from J, with 13 bases between. The DNA of the CDR3 is TGTGCCAGCAGCTTAATAGGAGCCGAGGCAGATACGCAGTATTTT. Protein sequence: CASSLIGAEADTQYF. Full variable domain (rest looked up from reference TRBV7-6 and TRBJ2-3): GAGVSQSPRYKVTKRGQDVALRCDPISGHVSLYWYRQALGQGPEFLTYFNYEAQQDKSGLPNDRFSAERPEGSISTLTIQRTEQRDSAMYRCASSLIGAEADTQYFGPGTRLTVL.

The DNA of the CDR3 is TGTGCCAGCAGCGACAGGGGGCTTGATGAAAAACTGTTTTTT. It is translated as CASSDRGLDEKLFF. The J gene is TRBJ1-4, the V gene TRBV6-6, with 10 positions matching TRBD1. V was clipped by 6 bases and J by 6 bases; unmatched bases: 4. The CDR3 loop spans 14 amino acids. CDR1 and CDR2 (germline): MNHNY, SVGAGI (reference sequence).

The rearrangement links TRBV28 to TRBJ1-1, with TRBD1 matching 8 bases. Germline V CDR1 and CDR2: MDHEN, SYDVKM. This CDR3 has 15 amino acids. V lost 4 bases to trimming and J lost 5 bases; unmatched junction nucleotides: 9. The CDR3 DNA is TGTGCCAGCAGTTCCCCAGGGGGCGCGAGGACTGAAGCTTTCTTT. As protein: CASSSPGGARTEAFF.

The CDR3 spells CASSHGLAVDNEQFF. As DNA, the CDR3 is TGCGCCAGCAGCCACGGGCTAGCGGTTGACAATGAGCAGTTCTTC. The V and J genes are TRBV5-1 and TRBJ2-1; 7 positions agree with TRBD2. V lost 4 bases and J lost 5; bases outside the gene matches: 9. The CDR3 contains 15 residues. Germline CDR1 SGHRS, CDR2 YFSETQ.

The chain employs TRBV2 and TRBJ2-1, with 11 bases fitting TRBD2. Per germline, CDR1 SNHLY and CDR2 FYNNEI. The trim removed 6 bases at V and 6 bases at J, leaving 7 bases unmatched. This CDR3 region has 15 residues. The CDR3, as DNA: TGTGCCAGCAGGGCCGGGACTAGCGGACTCAATGAGCAGTTCTTC. Its translation is CASRAGTSGLNEQFF.